The 21 T cell receptor beta chains reported below all come from one sample, sequenced in a study of T cell responses to AZD1222 COVID-19 vaccine (dated by TCRdb to the early 2020s). The label giving this sample's time point can be read as: baseline before first vaccination. The label giving this sample's treatment or condition can be read as: meningococcal conjugate vaccine given as trial control. The library was obtained by the immunoSEQ multiplex PCR assay. TCRdb took over this immuneACCESS table, retaining in-frame rearrangements with V and J assigned. Such tables are incomplete; in checked studies, under half of the missing clones stem from an unresolved V gene, and the remainder is unexplained. This sample holds roughly 130,000 clones; about nine tenths were observed only once. The ten most abundant clones make up about 17% of the sample. The sequences come from peripheral blood, collected on day 0 of MenACWY control vaccination. Receptors were obtained from an adult in good health.

The chain is built from TRBV30 and TRBJ2-7; TRBD2 agrees at 10 bases. In germline, CDR1 is GTSNPN, CDR2 SVGIG (reference sequence). V lost 0 bases to trimming and J lost 6 bases; unmatched junction nucleotides: 11. The CDR3 length is 16 residues. The CDR3 DNA reads as TGTGCCTGGAGTGTACGGGCTAGCGGGAGACGGGTCGAGCAGTACTTC. Translation gives CAWSVRASGRRVEQYF.

The V call is TRBV11-3, the J call TRBJ2-1, with TRBD2 matching 10 bases. CDR1 and CDR2 from the germline V gene are SGHNT and YENEEA. The CDR3 covers 13 residues. With 6 bases clipped from V and 9 bases from J, the junction kept 5 bases outside the gene matches. The CDR3 coding sequence is TGTGCCAGCAGGTCTAGCGGGAGAAGTGAGCAGTTCTTC. Residues: CASRSSGRSEQFF. The full variable domain, with the rest looked up from reference TRBV11-3 and TRBJ2-1, is EAGVVQSPRYKIIEKKQPVAFWCNPISGHNTLYWYLQNLGQGPELLIRYENEEAVDDSQLPKDRFSAERLKGVDSTLKIQPAELGDSAVYLCASRSSGRSEQFFGPGTRLTVL.

V is TRBV3-1 (or the pseudogene TRBV3-2) and J is TRBJ2-3; D is uncertain. The germline CDR1 and CDR2 sequences are LGHDT and YNNKEL (reference sequence). The V and J ends lost 0 bases and 3 bases respectively, with 10 bases between them. There are 15 residues in the CDR3. The CDR3 coding sequence is TGTGCCAGCAGCCAAGACCCAATTAATACAGATACGCAGTATTTT. This sequence encodes CASSQDPINTDTQYF.

The V and J genes are TRBV5-1 and TRBJ2-1, with 9 nucleotides matching TRBD1. Trimming at V came to 4 bases and at J to 8 bases, leaving 13 bases not matched to a gene. The germline gives CDR1 SGHRS, CDR2 YFSETQ. CDR3 length: 16 amino acids. CDR3: CASSDGPGQGNYEQFF. The CDR3 nucleotides are TGCGCCAGCAGCGATGGGCCGGGACAGGGAAACTATGAGCAGTTCTTC.

The genes are TRBV14 and TRBJ2-3; D is undetermined. The CDR3 sequence is 14 residues long. Germline CDR1 and CDR2: SGHDN and FVKESK. V was cut by 5 bases and J by 0 bases, with 9 bases left in between. CDR3 residues: CASSSLRSTDTQYF. The CDR3 DNA reads as TGTGCCAGCAGCTCCCTCCGAAGCACAGATACGCAGTATTTT.

This CDR3 is CATTGRLSAGELFF. DNA of the CDR3: TGTGCCACCACGGGCCGACTGAGCGCCGGGGAGCTGTTTTTT. This rearrangement joins TRBV24-1 to TRBJ2-2; D gene unclear. The CDR3 spans 14 residues. V was clipped by 8 bases and J by 6 bases, with 15 bases between them. Germline V gene sequence: CDR1 KGHDR, CDR2 SFDVKD.

V and J are TRBV2 and TRBJ1-2; D remains ambiguous. This CDR3 is 12 amino acids long. The germline V and J ends were trimmed by 7 bases and 2 bases, with 8 bases remaining between them. Per the germline V gene, CDR1 is SNHLY and CDR2 is FYNNEI. In DNA form, the CDR3 reads TGTGCCAGCACTACAGTAAACTATGGCTACACCTTC. It codes for CASTTVNYGYTF.

The chain employs TRBV6-4 and TRBJ2-1; 13 bases fit TRBD2. The CDR3 consists of 15 residues. The V and J ends lost 4 bases and 9 bases, in that order; junction bases with no gene match: 6. Germline V lookup: CDR1 MRHNA, CDR2 SNTAGT. The CDR3 reads CASSGGTSGNGEQFF. The CDR3 nucleotides read TGTGCCAGCAGTGGCGGGACTAGCGGGAACGGTGAGCAGTTCTTC.

The V and J genes are TRBV2 and TRBJ1-1; D ambiguous. V was trimmed by 2 bases and J by 0 bases, leaving 7 bases between them. Germline V gene lookup returns CDR1 SNHLY and CDR2 FYNNEI. CDR3 length: 14 residues. The chain's CDR3 is CASSENGLNTEAFF. In DNA form, the CDR3 reads TGTGCCAGCAGTGAAAACGGATTGAACACTGAAGCTTTCTTT.

The chain links TRBV4-2 to TRBJ1-2; the D gene is possibly TRBD1 (5 bases). Germline values: CDR1 LGHNA, CDR2 YNFKEQ. This CDR3 region has 14 residues. V gave up 0 bases and J gave up 8 bases, with 13 bases separating them. CDR3 sequence: CASSQDAGIAGYTF. DNA of the CDR3: TGTGCCAGCAGCCAAGATGCAGGGATCGCCGGCTACACCTTC.

The chain recombines TRBV19 with TRBJ1-5; unclear D gene. Between the trimmed V and J ends, which lost 3 bases and 4 bases, there was a span of 16 bases. Germline-derived CDR1 and CDR2 are LNHDA and SQIVND (reference sequence). The CDR3 runs to 16 residues. CDR3 nucleotides: TGTGCCAGTAGTATGAGGGCATCAAGAAGGAATCAGCCCCAGCATTTT. Translated, it gives CASSMRASRRNQPQHF.

This clone was seen once. This chain uses TRBV30 with TRBJ1-2; D gene ambiguous. Germline V gene lookup returns CDR1 GTSNPN and CDR2 SVGIG (reference sequence). Trimming cost V 3 bases and J 5 bases, with 13 bases left between them. The CDR3 has 13 residues. For the CDR3, the DNA is TGTGCCTGGAGCCGGTCCGGGGATTATGGCTACACCTTC. Translating gives CAWSRSGDYGYTF.

V usage is TRBV27 and J usage is TRBJ2-2; unclear D gene. The germline gives CDR1 MNHEY, CDR2 SMNVEV (reference sequence). The length of the CDR3 is 12 residues. V was trimmed by 9 bases and J by 5 bases, leaving 10 bases between them. In DNA, the CDR3 is TGTGCCAGTAGTCCGCCAACCGGGGAGCTGTTTTTT. It is translated as CASSPPTGELFF.

This clone was observed a single time. The chain recombines TRBV19 with TRBJ1-1; D is possibly TRBD1 (5 bases). Trimming stripped 5 bases from V and 0 bases from J, with 10 bases between. CDR3 size: 14 residues. Germline values: CDR1 LNHDA, CDR2 SQIVND (reference sequence). CDR3 sequence reads: CASSPWGMNTEAFF. CDR3 DNA: TGTGCCAGTAGTCCCTGGGGCATGAACACTGAAGCTTTCTTT.

J is TRBJ2-6 and V is TRBV5-1, with D perhaps TRBD1 (5 bases). Between the trimmed V and J ends, which lost 4 bases and 2 bases, there was a span of 19 bases. The germline V gene has CDR1 SGHRS and CDR2 YFSETQ. The CDR3 sequence is 18 residues long. CDR3 nucleotide sequence: TGCGCCAGCAGCCCGACGGGCGCCGACAGAGCTGGGGCCAACGTCCTGACTTTC. Translated: CASSPTGADRAGANVLTF.

The chain is built from TRBV10-3 and TRBJ2-2; 7 nucleotides match TRBD2. Germline loops: CDR1 ENHRY, CDR2 SYGVKD. The V gene end was trimmed by 5 bases and the J gene end by 6 bases; junction bases not matched to a gene: 6. The CDR3 consists of 14 residues. The CDR3, as DNA: TGTGCCATCAGTAAGACTAGCTCCTCCGGGGAGCTGTTTTTT. It encodes CAISKTSSSGELFF.

The chain has TRBV6-5 and TRBJ2-1, with 7 bases matching TRBD1. CDR1 is MNHEY and CDR2 is SVGAGI in the germline V gene. The CDR3 extends over 15 amino acids. The V and J ends lost 5 bases and 8 bases, in that order; junction bases with no gene match: 12. DNA of the CDR3: TGTGCCAGCAGTCCCCTAGGGGGCTTCAGCGATGAGCAGTTCTTC. It yields the protein CASSPLGGFSDEQFF.

The chain links TRBV20-1 to TRBJ1-5; TRBD1 matches 9 bases. The ends lost 6 bases at V and 8 bases at J; junction bases unmatched: 2. CDR3 length: 11 residues. The germline gives CDR1 DFQATT, CDR2 SNEGSKA (reference sequence). CDR3 nucleotides: TGCAGTGCCAGACAGGGGGAGCCCCAGCATTTT. Residues: CSARQGEPQHF.

The chain joins TRBV9 to TRBJ2-2, with no clear D. The V and J ends lost 0 bases and 6 bases respectively, with 18 bases between them. This CDR3 comprises 17 residues. Germline V gives CDR1 SGDLS, CDR2 YYNGEE. CDR3 protein: CASSVAGRSVLAGELFF. The CDR3 nucleotides are TGTGCCAGCAGCGTAGCCGGGCGGAGCGTCCTGGCCGGGGAGCTGTTTTTT.

This chain connects TRBV19 to TRBJ1-1, with D possibly being TRBD1 (5 bases). Germline V gives CDR1 LNHDA, CDR2 SQIVND (reference sequence). V shed 6 bases and J shed 3 bases, with 8 bases lying between them. The CDR3 is 12 amino acids. CDR3 in amino acids: CASRSGDTEAFF. In DNA, the CDR3 is TGTGCCAGTAGATCGGGGGACACTGAAGCTTTCTTT.

Written as DNA, the CDR3 is TGTGCCAGCAATCTAGGGGGCTCTGGAAACACCATATATTTT. It encodes CASNLGGSGNTIYF. V usage is TRBV28 and J usage is TRBJ1-3; a weak D match, TRBD1 (6 bases). V lost 7 bases and J lost 0, with 10 bases in between. The CDR3 is made up of 14 amino acids. Germline CDR1 and CDR2: MDHEN and SYDVKM.